The 8 T cell receptor beta chains below come from one sample, sequenced in a study of T-cell reconstitution after alpha-beta-depleted transplantation in children. The authors prepared the TCRbeta library with unique molecular identifiers. TCRdb redid the calling of the PCR reads with MiXCR, one entry per CDR3 protein. The sample yields under 140,000 distinct CDR3 sequences, 10% seen once. The sequences come from PBMCs from the stem cell graft donor, collected from the stem cell graft. The receptor source for this set is a human donor who donated a stem cell graft to a child with acute lymphoblastic leukemia.

This clonotype was seen repeatedly, ten times or more. This chain connects TRBV7-2 to TRBJ1-1; TRBD1 aligns across 7 bases. Germline V gene sequence: CDR1 SGHTA, CDR2 FQGNSA. CDR3 length equals 15 residues. The junction had 7 bases not matched to a gene; V was cut back by 5 bases and J by 1 base. The CDR3 nucleotides are TGTGCCAGCAGCGACAGGGCTTTAGGGAACACTGAAGCTTTCTTT. Protein sequence: CASSDRALGNTEAFF.

The table lists this clonotype with many counts. The V and J genes are TRBV4-3 and TRBJ2-7; D is ambiguous. This CDR3 is 13 amino acids long. Trimming left V 0 bases short and J 0 bases short, with 3 bases between. The germline gives CDR1 LGHNA, CDR2 YSLEER. CDR3 in amino acids: CASSQESSYEQYF. CDR3 in DNA: TGCGCCAGCAGCCAAGAATCCTCCTACGAGCAGTACTTC.

This clonotype was observed many times. This chain links TRBV7-9 with TRBJ1-4; D not resolved. The V gene's germline CDR1 is SEHNR and CDR2 FQNEAQ (reference sequence). V lost 5 bases and J lost 0, with 13 bases in between. This CDR3 region has 16 residues. CDR3 in DNA: TGTGCCAGCAGCGCCTCCCCGAGCGCAACTAATGAAAAACTGTTTTTT. This codes for CASSASPSATNEKLFF.

To note about this clonotype: A single base separates this from a much larger clone, so it may be a read error. The rearrangement uses TRBV21-1 and TRBJ1-6. TRBV21-1 is deemed a pseudogene. CDR3 length: 17 amino acids. CDR3 nucleotide sequence: TGTGCCAACAGCAGGGGGGGGAGGAGAACAGAAAATTCACCCCTCCACTTT. Encoded protein: CANSRGGRRTENSPLHF.

This clonotype showed up many times. The CDR3: CAISPGGIGEQYF. As DNA, the CDR3 is TGTGCCATCAGCCCGGGGGGGATCGGCGAGCAGTACTTC. The rearrangement uses TRBV10-3 and TRBJ2-7; 8 bases are shared with TRBD2. This CDR3 region has 13 residues. V trimming: 6 bases; J trimming: 6 bases; junction bases outside the gene matches: 7. Germline CDR1 ENHRY, CDR2 SYGVKD.

Regarding this clonotype: A much larger clone sits a single nucleotide away, making a read error possible. The chain couples TRBV12-3 or TRBV12-4 to TRBJ1-1; D is perhaps TRBD1 (6 bases). CDR3 length: 14 residues. CDR3 region: CASSLVGANTDAFF. For the CDR3, the DNA is TGTGCCAGCAGTTTAGTGGGGGCTAACACTGACGCTTTCTTT.

This clonotype was seen many times. CDR3 in amino acids: CASRRTGGAKNIQYF. In DNA, the CDR3 is TGCGCCAGCAGAAGGACAGGAGGGGCCAAAAACATTCAGTACTTC. This chain links TRBV5-1 with TRBJ2-4, with TRBD1 as a possible D gene (7 bases). CDR1 SGHRS and CDR2 YFSETQ come from the germline V gene. V lost 5 bases to trimming and J lost 1 base, with 13 bases between them. The CDR3 length is 15 residues.

This chain links TRBV5-4 with TRBJ1-2; 11 bases map to TRBD1. Germline lookup yields CDR1 SGHNT and CDR2 YYREEE (reference sequence). Trimming cost V 0 bases and J 5 bases; bases outside gene matches: 3. This CDR3 has 15 residues. CDR3 in DNA: TGTGCCAGCAGCTTGGGGACAGGGGGCGGTTATGGCTACACCTTC. This encodes CASSLGTGGGYGYTF. Full variable domain (outside the CDR3, taken from reference TRBV5-4 and TRBJ1-2): ETGVTQSPTHLIKTRGQQVTLRCSSQSGHNTVSWYQQALGQGPQFIFQYYREEENGRGNFPPRFSGLQFPNYSSELNVNALELDDSALYLCASSLGTGGGYGYTFGSGTRLTVV.